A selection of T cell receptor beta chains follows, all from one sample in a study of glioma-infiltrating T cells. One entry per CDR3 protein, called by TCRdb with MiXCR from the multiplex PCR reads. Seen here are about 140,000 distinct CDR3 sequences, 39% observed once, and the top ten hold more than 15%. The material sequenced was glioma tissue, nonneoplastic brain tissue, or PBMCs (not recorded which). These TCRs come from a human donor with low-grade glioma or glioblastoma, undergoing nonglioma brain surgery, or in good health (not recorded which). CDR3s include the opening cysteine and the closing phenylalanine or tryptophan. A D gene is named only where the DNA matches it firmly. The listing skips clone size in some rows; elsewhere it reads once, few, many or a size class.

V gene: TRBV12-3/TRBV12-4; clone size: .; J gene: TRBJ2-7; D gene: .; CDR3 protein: CASSPDSYYEQYF; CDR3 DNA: TGTGCCAGCAGCCCGGACTCATACTACGAGCAGTACTTC
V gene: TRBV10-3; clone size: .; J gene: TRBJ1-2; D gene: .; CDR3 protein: CAIAGTIRYGYTF; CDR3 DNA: TGTGCCATCGCAGGGACAATACGCTATGGCTACACCTTC
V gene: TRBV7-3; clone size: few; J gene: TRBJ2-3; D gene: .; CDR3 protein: CASSPAGGDTQYF; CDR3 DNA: TGTGCCAGCAGCCCCGCCGGGGGTGATACGCAGTATTTT
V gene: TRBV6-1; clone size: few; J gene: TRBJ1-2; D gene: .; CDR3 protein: CASRGPRDTAPYNYGYTF; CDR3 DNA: TGTGCCAGCAGAGGTCCTCGGGATACAGCCCCTTATAACTATGGCTACACCTTC
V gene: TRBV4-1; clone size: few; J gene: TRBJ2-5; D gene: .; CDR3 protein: CASSQARGATQYF; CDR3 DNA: TGCGCCAGCAGCCAAGCAAGGGGGGCGACCCAGTACTTC
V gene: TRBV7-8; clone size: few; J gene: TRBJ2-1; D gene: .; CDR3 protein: CASLPGSTYNEQFF; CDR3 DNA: TGTGCCAGCTTACCCGGGAGCACCTACAATGAGCAGTTCTTC
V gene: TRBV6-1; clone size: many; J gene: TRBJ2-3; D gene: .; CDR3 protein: CASSASTDTQYF; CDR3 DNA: TGTGCCAGCAGTGCCAGCACAGATACGCAGTATTTT
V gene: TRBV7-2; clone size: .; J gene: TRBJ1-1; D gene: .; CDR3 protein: CASSLMVNTEAFF; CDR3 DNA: TGTGCCAGCAGCTTAATGGTGAACACTGAAGCTTTCTTT
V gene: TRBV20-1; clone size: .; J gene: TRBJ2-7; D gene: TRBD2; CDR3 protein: CSAMTGGTYEQYF; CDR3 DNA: TGCAGTGCTATGACGGGAGGGACCTACGAGCAGTACTTC
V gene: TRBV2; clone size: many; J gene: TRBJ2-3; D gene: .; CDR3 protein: CASSESSDTQYF; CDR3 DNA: TGTGCCAGCAGTGAATCGTCAGATACGCAGTATTTT
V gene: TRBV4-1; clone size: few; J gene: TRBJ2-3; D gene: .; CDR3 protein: CASSQELADPSWTDTQYF; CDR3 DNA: TGCGCCAGCAGCCAAGAATTAGCGGACCCAAGTTGGACAGATACGCAGTATTTT
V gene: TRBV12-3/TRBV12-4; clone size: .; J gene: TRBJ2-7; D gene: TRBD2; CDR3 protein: CASSPQPGLAYEQYF; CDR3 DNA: TGTGCCAGCAGCCCCCAACCGGGACTAGCCTACGAGCAGTACTTC
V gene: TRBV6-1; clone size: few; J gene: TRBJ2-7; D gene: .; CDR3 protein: CASTKGGAQISYEQYF; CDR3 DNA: TGTGCCAGCACCAAGGGCGGGGCCCAGATTTCCTACGAGCAGTACTTC
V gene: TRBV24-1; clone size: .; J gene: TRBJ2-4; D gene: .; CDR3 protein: CATSDQAQGRENIQYF; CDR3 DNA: TGTGCCACCAGTGATCAGGCACAGGGGAGGGAAAACATTCAGTACTTC
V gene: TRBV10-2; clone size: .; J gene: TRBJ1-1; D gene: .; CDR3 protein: CATTVTPNTEAFF; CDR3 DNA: TGTGCCACAACCGTGACACCCAACACTGAAGCTTTCTTT
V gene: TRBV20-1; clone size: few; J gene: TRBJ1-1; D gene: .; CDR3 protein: CSARGNTEAFF; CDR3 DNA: TGCAGTGCTCGCGGGAACACTGAAGCTTTCTTT
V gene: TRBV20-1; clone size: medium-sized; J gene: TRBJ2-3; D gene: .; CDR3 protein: CSASSRTDTQYF; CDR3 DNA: TGCAGTGCTAGTTCTCGTACAGATACGCAGTATTTT
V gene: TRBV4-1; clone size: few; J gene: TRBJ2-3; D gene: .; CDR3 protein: CASSQPLQSDTQYF; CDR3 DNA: TGCGCCAGCAGCCAACCCCTTCAGTCAGATACGCAGTATTTT
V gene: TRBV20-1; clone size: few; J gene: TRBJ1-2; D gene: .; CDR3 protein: CSARPDHGRRNYGYTF; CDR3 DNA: TGCAGTGCTAGACCCGACCATGGACGGAGGAACTATGGCTACACCTTC
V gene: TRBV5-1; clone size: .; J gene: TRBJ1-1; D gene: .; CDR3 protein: CASSLLAGNTEAFF; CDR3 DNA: TGCGCCAGCAGCTTGCTGGCAGGGAACACTGAAGCTTTCTTT
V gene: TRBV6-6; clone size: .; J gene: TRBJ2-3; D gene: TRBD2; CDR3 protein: CASSPGTSGRYTQYF; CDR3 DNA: TGTGCCAGCAGCCCGGGGACTAGCGGGCGTTATACGCAGTATTTT
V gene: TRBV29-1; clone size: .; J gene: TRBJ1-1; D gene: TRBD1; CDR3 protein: CSARATGGATEAFF; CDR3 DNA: TGCAGCGCGCGGGCGACAGGGGGCGCGACTGAAGCTTTCTTT
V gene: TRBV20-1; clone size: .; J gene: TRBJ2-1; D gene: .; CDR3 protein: CSAEVGDSYNEQFF; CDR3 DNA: TGCAGTGCGGAGGTGGGGGACTCCTACAATGAGCAGTTCTTC
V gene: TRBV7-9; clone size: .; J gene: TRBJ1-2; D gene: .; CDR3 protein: CASTATAYGYTF; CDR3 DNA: TGTGCCAGCACCGCGACAGCCTATGGCTACACCTTC
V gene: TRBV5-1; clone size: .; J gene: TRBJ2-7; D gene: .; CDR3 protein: CASSLASSYEQYF; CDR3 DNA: TGCGCCAGCAGCTTGGCAAGCTCCTACGAGCAGTACTTC
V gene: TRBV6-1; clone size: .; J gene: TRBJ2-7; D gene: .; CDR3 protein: CASSRLVERSEQYF; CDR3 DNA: TGTGCCAGCAGTCGACTAGTCGAGCGGTCCGAGCAGTACTTC
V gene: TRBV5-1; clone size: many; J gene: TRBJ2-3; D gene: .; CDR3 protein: CASSLEGDTQYF; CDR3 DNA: TGTGCCAGCAGCTTAGAGGGGGATACGCAGTATTTT
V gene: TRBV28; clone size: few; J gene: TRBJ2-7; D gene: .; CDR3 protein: CASSLGVRHYEQYF; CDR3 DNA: TGTGCCAGCAGTTTGGGAGTACGCCACTACGAGCAGTACTTC
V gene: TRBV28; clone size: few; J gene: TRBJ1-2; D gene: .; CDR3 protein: CASSHGGEAEPYTF; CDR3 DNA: TGTGCCAGCAGTCACGGGGGGGAGGCGGAGCCCTACACCTTC
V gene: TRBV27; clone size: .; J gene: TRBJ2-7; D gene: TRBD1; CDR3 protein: CASSRPRDRDYEQYF; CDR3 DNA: TGTGCCAGCAGCCGCCCCCGGGACAGGGACTACGAGCAGTACTTC
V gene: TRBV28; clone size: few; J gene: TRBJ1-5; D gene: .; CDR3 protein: CASSFLTISNQPQHF; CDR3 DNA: TGTGCCAGCAGTTTCCTGACAATTAGCAATCAGCCCCAGCATTTT
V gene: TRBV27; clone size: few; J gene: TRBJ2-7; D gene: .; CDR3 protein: CASSVVPGWYEQYF; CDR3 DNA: TGTGCCAGCAGTGTGGTGCCAGGGTGGTACGAGCAGTACTTC
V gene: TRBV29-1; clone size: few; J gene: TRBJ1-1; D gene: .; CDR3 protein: CSVRENTEAFF; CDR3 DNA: TGCAGCGTTCGGGAGAACACTGAAGCTTTCTTT
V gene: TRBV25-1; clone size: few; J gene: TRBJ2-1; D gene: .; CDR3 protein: CASRANNEQFF; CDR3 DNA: TGTGCCAGCAGGGCGAACAATGAGCAGTTCTTC
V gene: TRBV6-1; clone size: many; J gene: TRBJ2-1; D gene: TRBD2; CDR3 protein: CASKTSGRRNEQFF; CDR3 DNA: TGTGCCAGCAAAACTAGCGGGAGGAGAAATGAGCAGTTCTTC
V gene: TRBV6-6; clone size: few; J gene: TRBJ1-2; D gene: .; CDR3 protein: CASSYGLGRGYTF; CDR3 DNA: TGTGCCAGCAGTTACGGTCTGGGCAGGGGCTACACCTTC
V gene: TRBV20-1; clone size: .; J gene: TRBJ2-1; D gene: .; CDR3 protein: CSVYTRGAQFF; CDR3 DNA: TGCAGTGTCTATACCCGGGGGGCGCAGTTCTTC
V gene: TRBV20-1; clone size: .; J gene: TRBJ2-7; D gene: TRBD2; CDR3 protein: CSARRGAAREQYF; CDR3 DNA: TGCAGTGCTAGGCGGGGGGCGGCGAGGGAGCAGTACTTC
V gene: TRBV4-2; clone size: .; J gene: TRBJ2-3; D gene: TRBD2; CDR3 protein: CASSQDRQRGHTDTQYF; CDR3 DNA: TGTGCCAGCAGCCAAGATCGGCAGCGGGGGCACACAGATACGCAGTATTTT
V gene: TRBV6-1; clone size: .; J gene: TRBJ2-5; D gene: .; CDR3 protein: CASSVGPPRGTIEETQYF; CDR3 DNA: TGTGCCAGCAGCGTAGGACCCCCCAGAGGTACTATTGAAGAGACCCAGTACTTC
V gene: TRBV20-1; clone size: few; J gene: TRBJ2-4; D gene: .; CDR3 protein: CSARDDSRGGIQYF; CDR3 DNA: TGCAGTGCTAGAGATGATTCACGAGGGGGCATTCAGTACTTC
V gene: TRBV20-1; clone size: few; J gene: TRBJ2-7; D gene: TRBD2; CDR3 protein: CSARSPLAGATRGEQYF; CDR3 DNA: TGCAGTGCTAGATCCCCACTAGCGGGGGCCACGCGGGGAGAGCAGTACTTC
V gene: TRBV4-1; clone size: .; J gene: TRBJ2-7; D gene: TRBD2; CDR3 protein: CASSLRLADIYEQYF; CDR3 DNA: TGCGCCAGCAGCCTACGACTAGCGGATATCTACGAGCAGTACTTC
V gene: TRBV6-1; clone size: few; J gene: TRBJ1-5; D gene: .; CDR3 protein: CASSPAFSNQPQHF; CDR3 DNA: TGTGCCAGCAGTCCCGCCTTTAGCAATCAGCCCCAGCATTTT
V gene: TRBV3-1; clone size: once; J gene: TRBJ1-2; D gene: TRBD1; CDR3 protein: CASSPLQGYGYTF; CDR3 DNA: TGTGCCAGCAGCCCATTACAGGGGTATGGCTACACCTTC
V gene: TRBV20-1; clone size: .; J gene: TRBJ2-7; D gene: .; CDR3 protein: CSVRRSSRYEQYF; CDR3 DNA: TGCAGTGTCAGAAGGTCTAGTAGATACGAGCAGTACTTC
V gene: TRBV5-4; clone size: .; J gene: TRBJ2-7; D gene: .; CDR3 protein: CASSNTGYEQYF; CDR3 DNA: TGTGCCAGCAGCAATACAGGCTACGAGCAGTACTTC
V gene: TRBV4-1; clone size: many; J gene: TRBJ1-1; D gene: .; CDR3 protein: CASSRLGGDTEAFF; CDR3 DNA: TGCGCCAGCAGCCGACTAGGTGGGGACACTGAAGCTTTCTTT
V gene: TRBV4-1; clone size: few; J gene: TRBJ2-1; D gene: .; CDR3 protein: CASSQESGASSYNEQFF; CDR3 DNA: TGCGCCAGCAGCCAAGAGAGTGGGGCTAGCTCCTACAATGAGCAGTTCTTC
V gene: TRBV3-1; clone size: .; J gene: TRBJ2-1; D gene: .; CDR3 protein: CARSQGGDTYNEQFF; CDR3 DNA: TGTGCCAGAAGCCAAGGTGGCGACACTTACAATGAGCAGTTCTTC